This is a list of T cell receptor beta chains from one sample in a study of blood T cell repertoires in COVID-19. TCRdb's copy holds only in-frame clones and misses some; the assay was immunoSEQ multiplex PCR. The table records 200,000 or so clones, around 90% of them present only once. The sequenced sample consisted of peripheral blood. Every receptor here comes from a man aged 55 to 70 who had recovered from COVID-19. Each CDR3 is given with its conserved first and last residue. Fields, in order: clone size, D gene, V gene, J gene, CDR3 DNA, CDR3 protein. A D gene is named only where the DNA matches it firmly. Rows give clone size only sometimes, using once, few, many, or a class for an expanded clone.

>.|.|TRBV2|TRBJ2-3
TGTGCCAGCAGCGCCGAAGGCGGTACGCAGTATTTT
CASSAEGGTQYF
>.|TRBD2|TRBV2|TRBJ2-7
TGTGCCAGCAGGGCTACTAGCGGGGGGCACTACGAGCAGTACTTC
CASRATSGGHYEQYF
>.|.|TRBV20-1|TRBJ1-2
TGCAGTGCTCCTACAGACTATGGCTACACCTTC
CSAPTDYGYTF
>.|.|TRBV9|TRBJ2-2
TGTGCCAGCAGCGGTGGGGGCGGCAGGGCAACCCTCATTTCCGGGGAGCTGTTTTTT
CASSGGGGRATLISGELFF
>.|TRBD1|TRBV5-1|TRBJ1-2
TGCGCCAGCAGAAATGTCAAGGGGGCAACCTTCGGCTACACCTTC
CASRNVKGATFGYTF
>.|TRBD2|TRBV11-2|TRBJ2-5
TGTGCCAGCAGCTCCGCCCTAGCGGGGCAGCAAGAGACCCAGTACTTC
CASSSALAGQQETQYF
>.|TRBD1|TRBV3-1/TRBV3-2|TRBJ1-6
TGTGCCAGCAGCCAAACAGGGGGCAACTCACCCCTCCACTTT
CASSQTGGNSPLHF
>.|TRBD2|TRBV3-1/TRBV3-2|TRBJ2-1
TGTGCCAGCAGCCAGGGAGGCGGGAGGTACAATGAGCAGTTCTTC
CASSQGGGRYNEQFF
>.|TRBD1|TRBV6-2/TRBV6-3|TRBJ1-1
TGTGCCAGCAGTTACCCCACCGGGACAGGGCTCATGAACACTGAAGCTTTCTTT
CASSYPTGTGLMNTEAFF
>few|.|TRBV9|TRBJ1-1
TGTGCCAGCAGCGTAGACGGGGTGGGCACTGAAGCTTTCTTT
CASSVDGVGTEAFF
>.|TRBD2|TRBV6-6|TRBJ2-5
TGTGCCAGCTGGTCCGGGACTAGCGGGAGCCAGACCCAGTACTTC
CASWSGTSGSQTQYF
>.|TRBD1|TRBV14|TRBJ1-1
TGTGCCAGCAGCCAAGATCTGGCAGGGGGCAGGCGAGCTTTCTTT
CASSQDLAGGRRAFF
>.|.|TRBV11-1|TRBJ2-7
TGTGCCAGCAGCTTAGCAAGATATAGCGAGCAGTACTTC
CASSLARYSEQYF
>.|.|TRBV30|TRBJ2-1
TGTGCCTGGACTGGGAGCAATGAGCAGTTCTTC
CAWTGSNEQFF
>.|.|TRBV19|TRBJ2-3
TGTGCCAGTGGGCGTCCGAGCACAGATACGCAGTATTTT
CASGRPSTDTQYF
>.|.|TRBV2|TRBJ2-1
TGTGCCAGCAGGCTAGGACTATCCTACAATGAGCAGTTCTTC
CASRLGLSYNEQFF
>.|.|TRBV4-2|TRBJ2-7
TGTGCCAGCAGCCAAGAGGTTGGGGCGGGACCTTCCTACGAGCAGTACTTC
CASSQEVGAGPSYEQYF
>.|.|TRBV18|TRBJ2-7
TGTGCCAGCGCGTATGGACAGCTGACCTACGAGCAGTACTTC
CASAYGQLTYEQYF
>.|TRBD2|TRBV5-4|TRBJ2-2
TGTGCCAGCAGCTCAGGGACTATGAACACCGGGGAGCTGTTTTTT
CASSSGTMNTGELFF
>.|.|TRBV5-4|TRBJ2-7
TGTGCCAGCAGCTTGGCCTTAGCGAAGTCCTACGAGCAGTACTTC
CASSLALAKSYEQYF
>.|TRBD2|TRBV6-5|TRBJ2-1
TGTGCCAGCAGTTCGCCTAGCGGGGGGAACAATGAGCAGTTCTTC
CASSSPSGGNNEQFF
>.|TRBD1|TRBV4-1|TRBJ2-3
TGCGCCAGCAGCCCAGGGGGAAGGGACGGCACAGATACGCAGTATTTT
CASSPGGRDGTDTQYF
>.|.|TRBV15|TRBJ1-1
TGTGCCACCAGCAGAGGGAGAATCGAAGCTTTCTTT
CATSRGRIEAFF
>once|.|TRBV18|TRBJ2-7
TGTGCCAGCTCACCGCAACGGGGGGCCGGGTACGAGCAGTACTTC
CASSPQRGAGYEQYF
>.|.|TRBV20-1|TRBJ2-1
TGCAGTGCTAGTAGAGGGAACAATGAGCAGTTCTTC
CSASRGNNEQFF
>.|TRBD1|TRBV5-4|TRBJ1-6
TGTGCCAGCAGCTCTCCAGGGACAGGGGCTTCACCCCTCCACTTT
CASSSPGTGASPLHF
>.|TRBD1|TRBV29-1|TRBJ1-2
TGCAGCGTCGCCACGCCCGGGACAGGGGGTAATGGCTACACCTTC
CSVATPGTGGNGYTF
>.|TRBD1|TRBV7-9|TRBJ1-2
TGTGCCAGCAGCTTGGGGCAGGGGGTCCACTATGGCTACACCTTC
CASSLGQGVHYGYTF
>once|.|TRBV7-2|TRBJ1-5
TGTGCCAGCAGCTTCGCGACAGATCAGCCCCAGCATTTT
CASSFATDQPQHF
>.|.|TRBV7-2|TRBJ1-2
TGTGCCAGCAGCCCCCAGGGATCAGGTCGCTACACCTTC
CASSPQGSGRYTF
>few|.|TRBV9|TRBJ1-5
TGTGCCAGCAGCGCCGGGGGTCATAGCAATCAGCCCCAGCATTTT
CASSAGGHSNQPQHF
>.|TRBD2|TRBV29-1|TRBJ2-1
TGCAGCGGCCGTAAACTAGCGGGGGCCGACAATGAGCAGTTCTTC
CSGRKLAGADNEQFF
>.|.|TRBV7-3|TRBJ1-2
TGTGCCAGCAGCCTCGACAGGAGCTATGGCTACACCTTC
CASSLDRSYGYTF
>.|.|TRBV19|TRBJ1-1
TGTGCCAGTAGTATTCCGGCAGGAGGTGACACTGAAGCTTTCTTT
CASSIPAGGDTEAFF
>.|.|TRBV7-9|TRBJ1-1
TGTGCCAGCAGCTTATCGGCAGGTGCAGGCGTCACTGAAGCTTTCTTT
CASSLSAGAGVTEAFF
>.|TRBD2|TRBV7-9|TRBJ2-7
TGTGCCAGCAGCTTCTCCTGGGCTCCTAGCGGGAGCGACGAGCAGTACTTC
CASSFSWAPSGSDEQYF
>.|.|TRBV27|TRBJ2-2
TGTGCCAGCAGTTTTTGGGGACTGTCCGGGGAGCTGTTTTTT
CASSFWGLSGELFF
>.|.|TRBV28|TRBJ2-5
TGTGCCAGCAGCACCCCCGACGGAGGGCCAGAGACCCAGTACTTC
CASSTPDGGPETQYF
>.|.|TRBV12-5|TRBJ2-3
TGTGCTAGTGGAGCGGCCACAGATACGCAGTATTTT
CASGAATDTQYF
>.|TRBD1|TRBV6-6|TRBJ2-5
TGTGCCAGCAGTTACGCGACAGGGGGCGGGGAGACCCAGTACTTC
CASSYATGGGETQYF
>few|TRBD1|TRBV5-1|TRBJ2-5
TGCGCCAGCAGCGGATCGGGACAGGGGGCGACCCAGTACTTC
CASSGSGQGATQYF
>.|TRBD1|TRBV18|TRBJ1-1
TGTGCCAGCTCACAATTGGCAGGGGGAGGCACTGAAGCTTTCTTT
CASSQLAGGGTEAFF